These T cell receptor beta chains were read from a single sample in a study of early T cells in non-severe SARS-CoV-2 infection. Via MiXCR, TCRdb re-called the 5' RACE reads, giving one row per CDR3 protein. Among over 90,000 distinct CDR3 sequences listed, about 12% were seen once. This material consisted of whole blood, taken at baseline. The receptor set was obtained from an adult who was a healthcare worker with PCR-confirmed SARS-CoV-2 infection or an uninfected control (not recorded which). Both conserved end residues are part of each CDR3. The D gene is left open where the match is weak. Where a row states a size, it is once, few, many or the class of an expanded clone; other rows omit it.

D gene | CDR3 length | J gene | clone size | V gene | CDR3 DNA | CDR3 protein
- | 16 | TRBJ2-1 | - | TRBV7-2 | TGTGCCAGCAGCTCCCGGCGGGGATTCACTCCTAATGAGCAGTTCTTC | CASSSRRGFTPNEQFF
- | 15 | TRBJ2-2 | - | TRBV11-3 | TGTGCCAGCAGCAAGGGACTCGCGAACACCGGGGAGCTGTTTTTT | CASSKGLANTGELFF
- | 15 | TRBJ1-6 | many | TRBV9 | TGTGCCAGCACCTCTGAGTTTGGAACCGGTTCACCCCTCCACTTT | CASTSEFGTGSPLHF
TRBD1 | 13 | TRBJ2-3 | few | TRBV6-5 | TGTGCCATTGCGGACAGGGGCACAGATACGCAGTATTTT | CAIADRGTDTQYF
- | 13 | TRBJ2-7 | few | TRBV3-1 | TGTGCCAGCAGCCAAGGTTCCCGGACAGAGCAGTACTTC | CASSQGSRTEQYF
TRBD2 | 15 | TRBJ2-7 | few | TRBV20-1 | TGCAGTGCTAGAGATCCGGGGACTAGCGGTTACGAGCAGTACTTC | CSARDPGTSGYEQYF
- | 15 | TRBJ2-7 | few | TRBV11-2 | TGTGCCAGCAGCCTTCAGGGGAGGGCTACGGGCGAGCAGTACTTC | CASSLQGRATGEQYF
- | 15 | TRBJ2-2 | - | TRBV7-9 | TGTGCCAGCAGCTCCAGAATGGTGGGCACCGGGGAGCTGTTTTTT | CASSSRMVGTGELFF
- | 13 | TRBJ2-1 | - | TRBV11-2 | TGTGCCAGCAGTCGAATTCCCCTCAATGAGCAGTTCTTC | CASSRIPLNEQFF
- | 13 | TRBJ1-2 | - | TRBV30 | TGTGCCTGGAGGTTATCAATGGACTATGGCTACACCTTC | CAWRLSMDYGYTF
- | 14 | TRBJ1-1 | few | TRBV3-1 | TGTGCCAGCAGCCAATGGGGGGACAACACTGAAGCTTTCTTT | CASSQWGDNTEAFF
- | 18 | TRBJ2-6 | many | TRBV7-3 | TGTGCCAGCAGCTCGGCCGGGACACTAATTTCTGGGGCCAACGTCCTGACTTTC | CASSSAGTLISGANVLTF
- | 15 | TRBJ1-3 | many | TRBV7-6 | TGTGCCAGCAGCTCCGTCCCGTTCGGGGGAAACACCATATATTTT | CASSSVPFGGNTIYF
- | 13 | TRBJ2-5 | - | TRBV12-3/TRBV12-4 | TGTGCCAGCATTAGGACGGGCGGGGAGACCCAGTACTTC | CASIRTGGETQYF
TRBD1 | 14 | TRBJ1-2 | - | TRBV6-2/TRBV6-3 | TGTGCCAGCAGCCGGGACAGGGTGAACTATGGCTACACCTTC | CASSRDRVNYGYTF
TRBD2 | 14 | TRBJ2-3 | - | TRBV5-6 | TGTGCCAGCAGCTTGGGAGCGGGGGGAGGTACGCAGTATTTT | CASSLGAGGGTQYF
- | 12 | TRBJ2-7 | few | TRBV20-1 | TGCAGTGCTAGAGAGGTCCGCTACGAGCAGTACTTC | CSAREVRYEQYF
- | 12 | TRBJ2-1 | many | TRBV3-1 | TGTGCCAGCAGCCAAGTTCTCCATGAGCAGTTCTTC | CASSQVLHEQFF
- | 15 | TRBJ1-5 | many | TRBV5-5 | TGTGCCAGCAGTCCCACTCTGGGGGCGAGACAGCCCCAGCATTTT | CASSPTLGARQPQHF
TRBD2 | 16 | TRBJ2-3 | many | TRBV5-4 | TGTGCCAGCAGCTTGGAGCGGGGGGGATTCGGAGATACGCAGTATTTT | CASSLERGGFGDTQYF
- | 15 | TRBJ2-6 | few | TRBV18 | TGTGCCAGCTCACCACCGTATCCTGGGGCCAACGTCCTGACTTTC | CASSPPYPGANVLTF
TRBD2 | 14 | TRBJ2-7 | - | TRBV5-1 | TGCGCCAGCACTCGGACTAGCGGGGGGATGGAGCAGTACTTC | CASTRTSGGMEQYF
- | 13 | TRBJ1-1 | - | TRBV5-1 | TGCGCCAGCAGCTTGGCCCCGAACACTGAAGCTTTCTTT | CASSLAPNTEAFF
- | 15 | TRBJ2-7 | few | TRBV27 | TGTGCCAGCAGTCCAGGGACCGGGAGTCCCTACGAGCAGTACTTC | CASSPGTGSPYEQYF
- | 23 | TRBJ1-3 | many | TRBV7-5 | - | CISVPEAITRKTVETLSGNTIYF
- | 14 | TRBJ2-1 | - | TRBV29-1 | TGCAGCGCTCTACCCGCTGACTCATTCAATGAGCAGTTCTTC | CSALPADSFNEQFF
- | 16 | TRBJ2-1 | - | TRBV10-3 | TGTGCCATCAGTGGTCGAGTCCCGAGCTCCTACAATGAGCAGTTCTTC | CAISGRVPSSYNEQFF
- | 14 | TRBJ1-1 | few | TRBV24-1 | TGTGCCACCAGTGATGCCTTCCTCGTACGCGGGGCTTTCTTT | CATSDAFLVRGAFF
TRBD2 | 16 | TRBJ2-7 | - | TRBV7-9 | TGTGCCAGCAGCTTTTCACTAGCGGGAGTCAGCGACGAGCAGTACTTC | CASSFSLAGVSDEQYF
TRBD2 | 16 | TRBJ2-5 | many | TRBV11-2 | TGTGCCAGCAGCTTAGGGGCCAGCGGGACTCAAGAGACCCAGTACTTC | CASSLGASGTQETQYF
- | 15 | TRBJ1-5 | - | TRBV5-6 | TGTGCCAGCAGCTTGCAGGGAACCGGGGGATCGCCCCAGCATTTT | CASSLQGTGGSPQHF
- | 14 | TRBJ2-1 | few | TRBV5-6 | TGTGCCAGCAGGCCCCAGGGTGGGGATATTGAGCAGTTCTTC | CASRPQGGDIEQFF
- | 16 | TRBJ1-4 | many | TRBV12-3/TRBV12-4 | TGTGCCAGCAGTTTGGGAATCGTCGCAACTAATGAAAAACTGTTTTTT | CASSLGIVATNEKLFF
- | 13 | TRBJ1-1 | few | TRBV6-1 | TGTGCCAGCAGTTTCCCCGGGGTTACTGAAGCTTTCTTT | CASSFPGVTEAFF
TRBD1 | 16 | TRBJ1-1 | many | TRBV4-2 | TGTGCCAGCAGCCCCAACCAGGGGGCGAAGAACACTGAAGCTTTCTTT | CASSPNQGAKNTEAFF
- | 15 | TRBJ2-5 | few | TRBV9 | TGTGCCAGCAGCGTAGAGGCGAGCCGAGGAGAGACCCAGTACTTC | CASSVEASRGETQYF
- | 17 | TRBJ2-1 | few | TRBV5-6 | TGTGCCAGCAGCCCGTGGGTCAACACGAATAGAGGGGATGAGCAGTTCTTC | CASSPWVNTNRGDEQFF
- | 15 | TRBJ1-2 | few | TRBV5-1 | TGCGCCAGCAGCCTCTCGATAGGGGCGGAATATGGCTACACCTTC | CASSLSIGAEYGYTF
TRBD1 | 14 | TRBJ1-1 | few | TRBV6-6 | TGTGCCAGCAGTTACCCGGGACAGGGGCGTGAAGCTTTCTTT | CASSYPGQGREAFF
- | 14 | TRBJ2-7 | many | TRBV10-3 | TGTGCCACGACCTACTCCACAGGGTTCGACGAGCAGTACTTC | CATTYSTGFDEQYF
TRBD1 | 16 | TRBJ1-6 | - | TRBV3-1 | TGTGCCAGCAGCCAACGCCAGGGGGCGGTTAATTCACCCCTCCACTTT | CASSQRQGAVNSPLHF
- | 14 | TRBJ1-1 | few | TRBV5-1 | TGCGCCAGCAGCTTGGAAGGGACCGGCACGGGAGCTTTCTTT | CASSLEGTGTGAFF
- | 14 | TRBJ1-1 | many | TRBV5-1 | TGCGCCAGCAGCTTGGAGGGGCCGAACACTGAAGCTTTCTTT | CASSLEGPNTEAFF
- | 14 | TRBJ2-2 | few | TRBV5-8 | TGTGCCAGCAGATTGGGACCAGCGTCCGGGGAGCTGTTTTTT | CASRLGPASGELFF
- | 15 | TRBJ2-5 | many | TRBV25-1 | TGTGCCAGCAGTGATTCCAGGGGGGAATCAGAGACCCAGTACTTC | CASSDSRGESETQYF
TRBD1 | 12 | TRBJ1-2 | few | TRBV5-1 | TGCGCCAGCAGCATGGACAGGTTGGGCTACACCTTC | CASSMDRLGYTF
TRBD1 | 19 | TRBJ2-6 | - | TRBV11-2 | TGTGCCAGCAGCTTAAGAACAGGGGGCTTCGGCTCTGGGGCCAACGTCCTGACTTTC | CASSLRTGGFGSGANVLTF
TRBD1 | 13 | TRBJ2-7 | - | TRBV6-2/TRBV6-3 | TGTGCCAGTTTAGACAGGGACTCCTACGAGCAGTACTTC | CASLDRDSYEQYF
- | 14 | TRBJ1-2 | - | TRBV10-3 | TGTGCCATCAGTGAGTCGATGGGGGAGAATGGCTACACCTTC | CAISESMGENGYTF
- | 15 | TRBJ1-2 | many | TRBV6-6 | TGTGCCAGCAGTTACTCAGGGGATCTCGACTATGGCTACACCTTC | CASSYSGDLDYGYTF
- | 16 | TRBJ1-3 | - | TRBV12-3/TRBV12-4 | TGTGCCAGCAGTCCCCCTCGGGCGTTGGCCGGAAACACCATATATTTT | CASSPPRALAGNTIYF
TRBD1 | 15 | TRBJ1-4 | few | TRBV12-3/TRBV12-4 | TGTGCCAGCAGTTTGGCGACAGGGTGGAATGAAAAACTGTTTTTT | CASSLATGWNEKLFF
- | 11 | TRBJ2-7 | - | TRBV20-1 | TGCAGTGCTAAAGACAGATACGAGCAGTACTTC | CSAKDRYEQYF